This TCR beta chain originates from a study of blood T cell repertoires in COVID-19. In the original workflow: Reference gene primer amplification yielded estimated nucleated cell counts. Assay: immunoSEQ multiplex PCR; the TCRdb copy retains only in-frame clones and omits some. V and J calls plus clone size are reproduced from that table; the DNA served to infer D and trimming. The data hold more than 150,000 clones, with almost 80% observed a single time. Looked up from germline, CDR1 is SGHTA and CDR2 is FQGNSA. The CDR3 runs to 15 residues. Trimming shortened V by 0 bases and J by 0 bases, and 9 bases separated the two germline ends.

Sequencing input: peripheral blood. This chain joins TRBV7-2 and TRBJ2-7; D remains unclear. This sequence was found in a woman between 70 and 85 years old with acute or convalescent COVID-19. CDR3 residues: CASSLALGSSYEQYF. CDR3 in DNA: TGTGCCAGCAGCTTAGCTCTGGGCAGCTCCTACGAGCAGTACTTC. Using reference TRBV7-2 and TRBJ2-7 for the parts outside the CDR3, the full variable domain is GAGVSQSPSNKVTEKGKDVELRCDPISGHTALYWYRQSLGQGLEFLIYFQGNSAPDKSGLPSDRFSAERTGGSVSTLTIQRTQQEDSAVYLCASSLALGSSYEQYFGPGTRLTVT.